The entry below describes one T cell receptor beta chain. No antigen is known for it. From each donor, a roughly 2.3 ml peripheral blood sample was collected into PAXgene tubes and stored at -80 degrees C. Without any T cell sorting, total RNA was extracted from whole blood using the PAXgene blood miRNA kit on an automated QIAcube. Peripheral blood from monozygotic twin pairs concordant or discordant for inflammatory bowel disease was subjected to deep TCRalpha and TCRbeta repertoire profiling with unique molecular barcoding. Smoking habits were recorded for all twin pairs, and each individual was classified as a current, former or never smoker. Libraries came from 5' RACE. The input for every TCR library was roughly 4,000 ng of total RNA. For each sample, cDNA was synthesized in eight separate reactions using SMARTScribe reverse transcriptase. Unique molecular identifiers containing a 6-nucleotide sample barcode were introduced through template switching during cDNA synthesis. TCRalpha and TCRbeta cDNA was amplified by two nested PCRs of approximately 17 and 9 cycles, with bead purification after each PCR. Before amplification, the cDNA was treated with uracil DNA-glycosylase and purified using the QIAquick PCR purification kit. The second PCR was the step at which Illumina TruSeq-compatible adapters and sample-specific barcodes were added. TapeStation and Qubit were used to check library quality and concentration, and about 5.2 ng of each library went into the pool. Sequencing of the pooled libraries was done on an Illumina HiSeq2500 single-index Rapid Run using custom sequencing primers and 2 x 100 bp reads. The authors' analysis ran thus. MiGEC version 1.2.6 was used for UMI-based consensus assembly, which corrected PCR and sequencing errors. MiXCR version 2.1.1 handled V(D)J alignment, clonotype assembly and CDR3 extraction. Gene usage, clonotype sharing and MAIT/NKT TCR abundance were normalised by analysing the top 1000, 10 000 and 20 000 clonotypes per sample. Diversity was computed as the inverse Simpson index with the vegan R package after downsampling to 27 000 UMIs. Paired Mann-Whitney U tests on discordant twin pairs were used, with Benjamini-Hochberg multiple-testing correction. TCRdb reprocessed the raw reads; every CDR3 protein sequence is a single record, and DNA is not supplied. The V and J calls, along with clone size, are taken from TCRdb and not from the paper's own processing. This specimen's table enumerates approximately 200,000 distinct CDR3 sequences. The top ten clonotypes cover around 7.7% of the sample.

The CDR3 covers 15 residues, taking in both the cysteine and the phenylalanine. No DNA appears here. CDR1 SGHAT and CDR2 FQNNGV were looked up in the germline V gene. This record belongs to a study of monozygotic twins with inflammatory bowel disease (dated by TCRdb to between 2018 and 2021). Turning to the overall study: The complete study included about 30 monozygotic twin pairs: 19 IBD-discordant Danish pairs and nine German pairs, of which four were IBD-concordant and five were IBD-discordant. Each individual had, on average, about 151 000 unique TCRalpha sequences and 181 000 unique TCRbeta sequences available for analysis. The search for disease-associated traits relied mainly on comparing, within discordant pairs, IBD patients with their genetically identical healthy co-twins.

Study-level results and caveats: No single strong signal or clonotype linked to IBD turned up in the results, so the idea that one exists was not supported. Measured by the inverse Simpson index, TCRbeta repertoire diversity was lower in IBD patients than in their healthy co-twins. The analysis was unable to tell apart different T cell subtypes. Because patients were on differing immunosuppressive treatments, the repertoires may have picked up extra background noise and inter-individual variability. Repertoire similarity did not differ between concordant and discordant twins, possibly due to limited statistical power. IBD patients shared fewer clonotypes with other individuals than healthy twins did, most markedly in patients showing signs of disease activity.

The sequence is built from TRBV11-2 and TRBJ1-4; the D call of TRBD1 rests on TCRdb alone, since no DNA is present to check it. This TCR was recovered from a human donor with ulcerative colitis or Crohn's disease, or a healthy co-twin of an affected twin (not recorded which). Sequenced sample: blood. The CDR3 here reads CASSSTGMGNEKLFF.